Sequencing of this T cell receptor (beta chain) was carried out in a study of T cells in Graves' hyperthyroidism and ophthalmopathy. Findings and limits, study-wide: In the blood, most expanded thyroid clonotypes above 0.001 appeared as well. The model foresaw ophthalmopathy a median about 6.1 months prior to onset. A model of 13 V-J pairs discriminated ophthalmopathy from stable hyperthyroidism.

TCR beta CDR3 regions were amplified from RNA. With the HTBI primer set, the TCR CDR3 went through a first round of RT-PCR. TCRdb independently ran MiXCR on the multiplex PCR reads; one entry per CDR3 protein. Seen here are fewer than 850,000 distinct CDR3 sequences, roughly a sixth observed once, and the top ten hold 15% to 17%. Patients aged 18 to 65 had newly diagnosed hyperthyroidism lasting under 2 months. From germline, CDR1 is LGHNA and CDR2 YNFKEQ. The CDR3 is 16 residues long. The trim removed 0 bases at V and 4 bases at J, leaving 6 bases unmatched. A few counts support this clonotype. Its antigen is as yet unknown.

The sample was blood. The receptor was isolated from a middle-aged man with Graves' hyperthyroidism. The chain carries TRBV4-2 and TRBJ2-1; 7 bases fit TRBD2. The CDR3 DNA follows: TGTGCCAGCAGCCAAGATGCGGGGGACCCATACAATGAGCAGTTCTTC. Protein sequence: CASSQDAGDPYNEQFF.